A selection of T cell receptor beta chains follows, all from one sample in a study of T cell responses to AZD1222 COVID-19 vaccine. The assay was immunoSEQ multiplex PCR, and TCRdb's table has in-frame clones only and misses some. The sample holds about 130,000 clones, roughly nine tenths seen once. The input for sequencing was peripheral blood, taken on day 0 of AZD1222 vaccination. Receptors originate from an adult in good health. The CDR3 runs from the conserved cysteine through the conserved F or W. Fields, in order: D gene, CDR3 length, clone size, J gene, V gene, CDR3 protein, CDR3 DNA. A D gene is named only where the DNA matches it firmly. Not every row has a clone size; where given, it reads once, few, many or a size class.

.	14	.	TRBJ2-7	TRBV27	CASSLWADSYEQYF	TGTGCCAGCAGTCTATGGGCCGACAGTTACGAGCAGTACTTC
.	14	.	TRBJ1-5	TRBV28	CAIQTEAGNQPQHF	TGTGCCATCCAGACAGAAGCAGGTAATCAGCCCCAGCATTTT
.	20	once	TRBJ2-7	TRBV19	CASSLVGFTKKKESAYEQYF	TGTGCCAGTAGTCTTGTCGGTTTCACTAAGAAAAAAGAGTCGGCCTACGAGCAGTACTTC
.	16	.	TRBJ2-7	TRBV5-4	CASSLGGPAASYEQYF	TGTGCCAGCAGCTTGGGTGGCCCCGCAGCCTCCTACGAGCAGTACTTC
.	15	.	TRBJ1-1	TRBV18	CASSPFDGANTEAFF	TGTGCCAGCTCACCATTCGACGGGGCAAACACTGAAGCTTTCTTT
.	16	few	TRBJ2-3	TRBV5-8	CASSPSPEASTDTQYF	TGTGCCAGCAGCCCGAGCCCGGAAGCTTCCACAGATACGCAGTATTTT
.	13	few	TRBJ1-1	TRBV28	CASTDLPEIEAFF	TGTGCCAGCACCGACCTACCAGAGATAGAAGCTTTCTTT
.	15	.	TRBJ2-7	TRBV19	CASSLRQHPSYEQYF	TGTGCCAGTAGTTTGCGACAACATCCCTCCTACGAGCAGTACTTC
.	15	.	TRBJ1-6	TRBV19	CASRTGNSYNSPLHF	TGTGCCAGTCGAACAGGAAACTCCTATAATTCACCCCTCCACTTT
.	13	.	TRBJ1-1	TRBV7-9	CASSPDLNTEAFF	TGTGCCAGCAGCCCCGACTTGAACACTGAAGCTTTCTTT
.	12	few	TRBJ1-1	TRBV19	CASSIYPGQAFF	TGTGCCAGTAGTATTTACCCAGGGCAAGCTTTCTTT
TRBD1	17	once	TRBJ1-1	TRBV28	CASSLPGTGLMNTEAFF	TGTGCCAGCAGTTTGCCCGGGACAGGGCTCATGAACACTGAAGCTTTCTTT
.	15	.	TRBJ2-2	TRBV13	CASSMADRNTGELFF	TGTGCCAGCAGCATGGCCGACAGGAACACCGGGGAGCTGTTTTTT
TRBD1	15	.	TRBJ2-7	TRBV5-4	CASSLRTGGGYEQYF	TGTGCCAGCAGCTTGAGGACAGGGGGCGGGTACGAGCAGTACTTC
.	16	.	TRBJ2-7	TRBV18	CASSQQGPTHTYEQYF	TGTGCCAGCTCACAACAGGGCCCCACACATACCTACGAGCAGTACTTC
TRBD1	16	.	TRBJ1-2	TRBV5-1	CASSPAGTGGGYGYTF	TGCGCCAGCAGCCCCGCCGGGACAGGGGGGGGCTATGGCTACACCTTC
.	15	.	TRBJ2-1	TRBV9	CASSAEGRPYNEQFF	TGTGCCAGCAGCGCCGAAGGGAGACCCTACAATGAGCAGTTCTTC
TRBD2	16	.	TRBJ2-5	TRBV30	CAWSVGPSSGQETQYF	TGTGCCTGGAGTGTAGGACCATCTAGCGGGCAAGAGACCCAGTACTTC
.	13	.	TRBJ1-3	TRBV7-2	CASSPQSGNTIYF	TGTGCCAGCAGCCCCCAGTCTGGAAACACCATATATTTT
.	16	.	TRBJ1-2	TRBV19	CASSTFDSGWNNGYTF	TGTGCCAGTAGTACATTTGATTCAGGGTGGAATAATGGCTACACCTTC
TRBD1	16	once	TRBJ1-6	TRBV18	CASSRGGQALRSPLHF	TGTGCCAGCTCACGGGGAGGACAGGCCCTCCGCTCACCCCTCCACTTT
.	14	.	TRBJ2-5	TRBV5-1	CASSLLPRGETQYF	TGCGCCAGCAGCTTGTTACCCCGGGGTGAGACCCAGTACTTC
TRBD2	15	.	TRBJ2-1	TRBV5-1	CASSYSGSGSNEQFF	TGCGCCAGCAGCTATAGCGGGAGTGGGTCTAATGAGCAGTTCTTC
TRBD1	14	.	TRBJ2-4	TRBV7-3	CASSLQGAENIQYF	TGTGCCAGCAGCTTACAGGGGGCGGAAAACATTCAGTACTTC
TRBD1	14	once	TRBJ2-7	TRBV6-6	CASSYDRDSYEQYF	TGTGCCAGCAGTTATGACAGGGACTCCTACGAGCAGTACTTC
.	13	.	TRBJ2-1	TRBV27	CASSSGTAREQFF	TGTGCCAGCAGTTCTGGGACGGCAAGGGAGCAGTTCTTC
.	13	.	TRBJ1-1	TRBV25-1	CASINEADTEAFF	TGTGCCAGCATTAATGAGGCGGACACTGAAGCTTTCTTT
.	13	.	TRBJ1-2	TRBV7-2	CASSLGQLYGYTF	TGTGCCAGCAGCTTAGGACAGCTCTATGGCTACACCTTC
.	14	.	TRBJ2-5	TRBV5-1	CASSQGSLQETQYF	TGCGCCAGCAGCCAGGGCTCGCTACAAGAGACCCAGTACTTC
.	14	once	TRBJ2-7	TRBV11-1	CASSLRGQRDEQYF	TGTGCCAGCAGCCTCAGGGGTCAACGGGACGAGCAGTACTTC
.	12	.	TRBJ1-5	TRBV14	CASSQRGQPQHF	TGTGCCAGCAGCCAAAGGGGGCAGCCCCAGCATTTT
TRBD2	14	.	TRBJ2-7	TRBV6-1	CASSDREGGDEQYF	TGTGCCAGCAGTGACCGGGAGGGTGGCGACGAGCAGTACTTC
.	15	.	TRBJ1-3	TRBV27	CASSTRLGSGNTIYF	TGTGCCAGCAGTACGCGGTTGGGCTCTGGAAACACCATATATTTT
TRBD2	14	.	TRBJ2-7	TRBV9	CASSVSGRAYEQYF	TGTGCCAGCAGCGTTAGCGGGAGGGCCTACGAGCAGTACTTC
.	15	.	TRBJ1-4	TRBV5-1	CASSLEGGPNEKLFF	TGCGCCAGCAGCTTGGAGGGGGGCCCTAATGAAAAACTGTTTTTT
.	14	.	TRBJ2-7	TRBV5-1	CASSLNNPNYEQYF	TGCGCCAGCAGCCTCAATAATCCCAACTACGAGCAGTACTTC
.	15	.	TRBJ2-1	TRBV27	CASSFDGVRHNEQFF	TGTGCCAGCAGTTTTGACGGGGTTAGACACAATGAGCAGTTCTTC
TRBD2	17	.	TRBJ2-1	TRBV15	CATSRGPEGGPSNEQFF	TGTGCCACCAGCAGAGGGCCTGAGGGAGGGCCCTCCAATGAGCAGTTCTTC
.	14	.	TRBJ1-1	TRBV5-1	CASSLGELDTEAFF	TGCGCCAGCAGCTTAGGGGAGTTGGACACTGAAGCTTTCTTT
.	19	.	TRBJ2-1	TRBV21-1	CASSKRYATGLSSYNEQFF	TGTGCCAGCAGCAAAAGGTATGCAACAGGACTAAGCTCCTACAATGAGCAGTTCTTC
TRBD1	14	.	TRBJ2-7	TRBV13	CASSPGQVRDEQYF	TGTGCCAGCAGCCCAGGACAGGTGCGGGACGAGCAGTACTTC
.	12	.	TRBJ1-4	TRBV25-1	CASWGGYEKLFF	TGTGCCAGCTGGGGCGGGTATGAAAAACTGTTTTTT
.	16	once	TRBJ2-5	TRBV3-1/TRBV3-2	CASSQGRLGGWETQYF	TGTGCCAGCAGCCAAGGAAGGCTAGGTGGCTGGGAGACCCAGTACTTC
.	15	.	TRBJ1-1	TRBV11-3	CASSSPGTGDTEAFF	TGTGCCAGCAGCTCACCCGGGACGGGCGACACTGAAGCTTTCTTT
.	14	.	TRBJ1-5	TRBV7-8	CASSPRQINQPQHF	TGTGCCAGCAGCCCAAGACAGATCAATCAGCCCCAGCATTTT
.	13	.	TRBJ2-1	TRBV10-2	CASSVEAYNEQFF	TGCGCCAGCAGTGTGGAGGCCTACAATGAGCAGTTCTTC
.	14	.	TRBJ1-1	TRBV7-9	CASSSTGFDTEAFF	TGTGCCAGCAGTTCGACAGGATTCGACACTGAAGCTTTCTTT
TRBD2	15	.	TRBJ2-3	TRBV3-1/TRBV3-2	CASSVLGLASDTQYF	TGTGCCAGCAGCGTCCTGGGACTAGCCTCTGATACGCAGTATTTT
.	14	.	TRBJ1-1	TRBV11-3	CASSLTAGGTEAFF	TGTGCCAGCAGCTTAACAGCTGGGGGCACTGAAGCTTTCTTT
TRBD1	14	.	TRBJ2-7	TRBV9	CASSTSTGADEQYF	TGTGCCAGCAGCACCTCGACAGGGGCAGACGAGCAGTACTTC
.	14	.	TRBJ2-2	TRBV5-4	CASSSGTAPGELFF	TGTGCCAGCAGCTCGGGAACCGCACCGGGGGAGCTGTTTTTT